A single sample gave rise to the 6 T cell receptor beta chains below, sequenced in a study of cytomegalovirus exposure and HLA in healthy donors. PCR amplification relied on 60 Vbeta primers (plus 13 Jbeta primers). Sequencing used immunoSEQ multiplex PCR; TCRdb keeps in-frame clones, though not all of them. The sample lists 90,000 to 120,000 clones; approximately 76% were seen once. Sequencing input: PBMCs. These receptors all stem from a young man in good health and CMV-seronegative.

This clone has a handful of counts. The gene calls are TRBV5-4 and TRBJ2-6; D may be TRBD1 (5 bases). With 4 bases removed from V and 1 base from J, the gap between germline ends came to 18 bases. Germline-derived CDR1 and CDR2 are SGHNT and YYREEE (reference sequence). This CDR3 comprises 18 residues. CDR3 DNA: TGTGCCAGCAGCCCGAGGAGTAGGGGTTCTTCTGGGGCCAACGTCCTGACTTTC. Its protein product is CASSPRSRGSSGANVLTF.

The chain has TRBV18 and TRBJ2-3; 11 positions agree with TRBD1. The CDR3 length is 15 residues. The germline gives CDR1 KGHSH, CDR2 LQKENI. With 3 bases clipped from V and 5 bases from J, the junction kept 4 bases outside the gene matches. As DNA, the CDR3 is TGTGCCAGCTCACCCCGGGACAGGGGGGTAGATACGCAGTATTTT. Translation: CASSPRDRGVDTQYF.

The chain joins TRBV11-1 to TRBJ2-7; 9 bases are shared with TRBD1. V dropped 5 bases and J dropped 2; count of bases not matched to a gene: 7. The CDR3 loop spans 15 amino acids. Germline values: CDR1 SGHAT, CDR2 FQDESV (reference sequence). CDR3 bases: TGTGCCAGCAGCCCACGGACAGGGGTCACCTACGAGCAGTACTTC. Encoded protein: CASSPRTGVTYEQYF.

This clone occurred a few times. The V call is TRBV4-3, the J call TRBJ2-1; a weak D match, TRBD2 (5 bases). The germline gives CDR1 LGHNA, CDR2 YSLEER. CDR3 size: 15 residues. V lost 6 bases to trimming and J lost 8 bases, with 20 bases between them. In DNA, the CDR3 is TGCGCCAGCAGTCAGAATGAGGGTTATGGCTATGAGCAGTTCTTC. Its protein is CASSQNEGYGYEQFF.

The chain has TRBV29-1 and TRBJ2-5; tentative D call: TRBD2 (5 bases). This CDR3 contains 12 residues. Germline V gene data show CDR1 as SQVTM and CDR2 as ANQGSEA. Trimming took off 5 bases at V and 2 bases at J, with 9 bases between the two ends. DNA of the CDR3: TGCAGCGTTTCCGGCGGGCAAGAGACCCAGTACTTC. Its protein is CSVSGGQETQYF.

CDR3 nucleotide sequence: TGTGCCAGCAGCTACACAGGGGGCCCTTACAATGAGCAGTTCTTC. It is translated as CASSYTGGPYNEQFF. The chain joins TRBV7-9 to TRBJ2-1, with 9 bases that match TRBD1. The J segment lost 4 bases and the V segment lost 4 bases, leaving 5 bases of the junction unmatched. CDR1 and CDR2 from the germline V gene are SEHNR and FQNEAQ (reference sequence). The CDR3 covers 15 residues.